A single sample gave rise to the 9 T cell receptor beta chains below, sequenced in a study of T cell repertoires in cytomegalovirus infection. MiXCR, run by TCRdb on the reads, gives a single entry per CDR3 protein. The data show roughly 300,000 distinct CDR3 sequences, with more than 9% seen just once and 3.5% to 4.5% held by the top ten. Material for sequencing was PBMCs. The receptors were sampled from a human donor in good health (CMV status not recorded). Some clones in this sample may be carry-over from other donors' samples.

This clonotype was counted a few times. This sequence joins TRBV20-1 and TRBJ1-1, with TRBD1 identical over 10 bases. Unmatched junction bases numbered 11, after V lost 5 bases and J lost 11 bases. Germline-derived CDR1 and CDR2 are DFQATT and SNEGSKA (reference sequence). The CDR3 is made up of 13 amino acids. The CDR3 sequence: CSAPGTGEVVAFF. CDR3 bases: TGCAGTGCTCCCGGGACAGGGGAAGTAGTGGCTTTCTTT.

This clonotype was counted many times. CDR3 sequence: CASSQENRGETQYF. CDR3 DNA sequence: TGTGCCAGCAGCCAAGAGAACAGAGGGGAGACCCAGTACTTC. This chain links TRBV4-2 with TRBJ2-5, with D possibly matching TRBD2 (5 bases). Germline CDR1 reads LGHNA; CDR2 reads YNFKEQ. CDR3 length: 14 amino acids. The V end was cut by 0 bases, the J end by 5 bases, with 10 bases between.

This clonotype was detected only a few times. The genes are TRBV6-5 and TRBJ2-5, with 12 positions matching TRBD2. Germline V gives CDR1 MNHEY, CDR2 SVGAGI. The CDR3 is 17 amino acids. The V gene end was trimmed by 2 bases and the J gene end by 4 bases; junction bases not matched to a gene: 8. The CDR3 DNA reads TGTGCCAGCAGTTACGCCTATCCGGGACTAGCGGGAGAGACCCAGTACTTC. Translating it yields CASSYAYPGLAGETQYF.

This clonotype occurred many times. This chain uses TRBV7-3 with TRBJ1-2, with TRBD1 identical over 8 bases. The CDR3 contains 14 residues. Germline loops: CDR1 SGHTA, CDR2 FQGTGA. Trimming cost V 2 bases and J 7 bases; bases outside gene matches: 6. CDR3 residues: CASSLSQGASGYTF. The CDR3 bases are TGTGCCAGCAGCTTATCGCAGGGGGCCAGTGGCTACACCTTC.

The V and J genes are TRBV28 and TRBJ2-7; D is ambiguous. V dropped 5 bases and J dropped 3 bases, with 11 bases sitting between them. Germline V CDR1 and CDR2: MDHEN, SYDVKM. The CDR3 has 13 amino acids. CDR3 protein: CASSPPWIYEQYF. The CDR3 nucleotides are TGTGCCAGCAGTCCCCCCTGGATCTACGAGCAGTACTTC. The full variable domain, its missing parts supplied by reference TRBV28 and TRBJ2-7, is DVKVTQSSRYLVKRTGEKVFLECVQDMDHENMFWYRQDPGLGLRLIYFSYDVKMKEKGDIPEGYSVSREKKERFSLILESASTNQTSMYLCASSPPWIYEQYFGPGTRLTVT.

The table lists this clonotype with many counts. The chain is built from TRBV2 and TRBJ2-2, with 10 bases identical to TRBD2. This CDR3 has 16 amino acids. Germline CDR1 reads SNHLY; CDR2 reads FYNNEI. Trimming cost V 7 bases and J 1 base; bases outside gene matches: 6. The CDR3 region has the DNA TGTGCCAGCAAAGGACTAGCGGAGAAGAACACCGGGGAGCTGTTTTTT. Its translation is CASKGLAEKNTGELFF.

At least ten counts were recorded for this clonotype. This chain joins TRBV7-2 and TRBJ2-5, with 9 bases identical to TRBD2. CDR1 and CDR2 (germline): SGHTA, FQGNSA. V shed 7 bases, J shed 5 bases, and the junction held 8 bases outside the gene matches. This CDR3 contains 14 residues. The CDR3 reads CASTKLAGWETQYF. Written as DNA, the CDR3 is TGTGCCAGCACCAAACTAGCGGGCTGGGAGACCCAGTACTTC.

This clonotype was seen at least ten times. The V call is TRBV7-2, the J call TRBJ1-6; D is possibly TRBD1 (5 bases). Trimming removed 3 bases at V and 0 bases at J, with 15 bases between. Germline V gene sequence: CDR1 SGHTA, CDR2 FQGNSA. There are 18 residues in the CDR3. CDR3 loop: CASSFTRQRSSYNSPLHF. CDR3 nucleotides: TGTGCCAGCAGCTTCACCAGACAGCGTAGCTCCTATAATTCACCCCTCCACTTT.

The table lists this clonotype with many counts. This chain connects TRBV7-6 to TRBJ2-2; possible D gene TRBD2, 6 bases. The germline V gene encodes CDR1 SGHVS and CDR2 FNYEAQ. Trimming cost V 8 bases and J 4 bases, with 17 bases left between them. This CDR3 contains 15 residues. DNA for the CDR3: TGTGCCAGCGGTTCAGAAGCGGGTGTCACCGGGGAGCTGTTTTTT. Its translation: CASGSEAGVTGELFF.